One sample yielded the 4 T cell receptor beta chains listed below, sequenced in a study of blood T cell repertoires in COVID-19. Sequencing used immunoSEQ multiplex PCR; TCRdb keeps in-frame clones, though not all of them. The data contain 200,000 to 250,000 clones, over 80% of them singletons. The sample was peripheral blood. The receptors were sampled from a man in his thirties or forties with COVID-19, enrolled during active disease.

V and J are TRBV7-2 and TRBJ1-2; TRBD1 aligns across 9 bases. CDR3 size: 15 residues. Trimming removed 5 bases from V and 3 bases from J; junction bases left unmatched: 7. Looked up from germline, CDR1 is SGHTA and CDR2 is FQGNSA. DNA for the CDR3: TGTGCCAGCAGCCCGGGACAGGGATGGGACTATGGCTACACCTTC. Residues: CASSPGQGWDYGYTF.

J is TRBJ1-2 and V is TRBV30; D gene ambiguous. The germline V gene encodes CDR1 GTSNPN and CDR2 SVGIG (reference sequence). This CDR3 has 14 amino acids. V lost 4 bases and J lost 1, with 13 bases in between. The CDR3 sequence: CAWTGALVNYGYTF. CDR3 nucleotide sequence: TGTGCCTGGACAGGCGCCTTGGTTAACTATGGCTACACCTTC.

The V call is TRBV11-2, the J call TRBJ2-5; 9 bases are a match to TRBD2. CDR1 is SGHAT, CDR2 FQNNGV, per germline. The CDR3 is 15 residues long. Trimming removed 3 bases from V and 3 bases from J; junction bases left unmatched: 5. Here the CDR3 reads CASSFQVAGEETQYF. The CDR3 DNA is TGTGCCAGCAGCTTTCAGGTAGCGGGAGAAGAGACCCAGTACTTC.

The J gene is TRBJ2-7, the V gene TRBV28; 10 bases are a match to TRBD1. Germline CDR1 is MDHEN and CDR2 is SYDVKM. CDR3 length: 17 amino acids. The V gene end was trimmed by 6 bases and the J gene end by 4 bases; junction bases not matched to a gene: 15. CDR3 nucleotide sequence: TGTGCCAGCAGCGGAACCGGGACAGGGGTCAATCCTTACGAGCAGTACTTC. As protein: CASSGTGTGVNPYEQYF. Full variable domain (remainder filled in from reference TRBV28 and TRBJ2-7): DVKVTQSSRYLVKRTGEKVFLECVQDMDHENMFWYRQDPGLGLRLIYFSYDVKMKEKGDIPEGYSVSREKKERFSLILESASTNQTSMYLCASSGTGTGVNPYEQYFGPGTRLTVT.